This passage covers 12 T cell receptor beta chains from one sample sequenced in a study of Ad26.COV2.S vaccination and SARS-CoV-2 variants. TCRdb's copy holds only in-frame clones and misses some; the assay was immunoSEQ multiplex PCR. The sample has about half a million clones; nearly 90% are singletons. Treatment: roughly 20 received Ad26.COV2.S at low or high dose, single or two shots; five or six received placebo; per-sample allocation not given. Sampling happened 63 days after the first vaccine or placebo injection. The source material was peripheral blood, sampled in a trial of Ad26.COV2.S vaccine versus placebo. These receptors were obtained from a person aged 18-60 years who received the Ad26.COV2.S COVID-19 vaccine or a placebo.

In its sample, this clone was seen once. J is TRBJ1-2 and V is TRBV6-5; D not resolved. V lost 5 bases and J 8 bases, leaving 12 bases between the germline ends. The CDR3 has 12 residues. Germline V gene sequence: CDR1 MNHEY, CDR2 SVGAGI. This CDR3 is CASSPETGGYTF. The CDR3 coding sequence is TGTGCCAGCAGTCCTGAGACGGGAGGCTACACCTTC.

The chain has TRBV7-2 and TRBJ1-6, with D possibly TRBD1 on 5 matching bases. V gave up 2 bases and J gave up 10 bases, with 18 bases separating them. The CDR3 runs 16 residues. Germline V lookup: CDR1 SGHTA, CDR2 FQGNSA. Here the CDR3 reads CASSLRVGVGGSPLHF. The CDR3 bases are TGTGCCAGCAGCTTAAGAGTAGGGGTCGGGGGATCACCCCTCCACTTT.

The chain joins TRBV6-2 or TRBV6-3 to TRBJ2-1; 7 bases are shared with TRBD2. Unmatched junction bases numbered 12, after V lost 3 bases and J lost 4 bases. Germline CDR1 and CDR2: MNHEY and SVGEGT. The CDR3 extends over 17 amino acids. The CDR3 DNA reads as TGTGCCAGCAGTTATATTGGGGGGGGGACTGCATACAATGAGCAGTTCTTC. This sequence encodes CASSYIGGGTAYNEQFF.

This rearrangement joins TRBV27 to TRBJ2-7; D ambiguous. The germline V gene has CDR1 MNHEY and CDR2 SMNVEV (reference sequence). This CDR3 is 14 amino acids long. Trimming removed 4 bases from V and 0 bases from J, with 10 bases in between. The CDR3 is CASSSFRASYEQYF. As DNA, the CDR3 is TGTGCCAGCAGTTCGTTCCGGGCCTCCTACGAGCAGTACTTC.

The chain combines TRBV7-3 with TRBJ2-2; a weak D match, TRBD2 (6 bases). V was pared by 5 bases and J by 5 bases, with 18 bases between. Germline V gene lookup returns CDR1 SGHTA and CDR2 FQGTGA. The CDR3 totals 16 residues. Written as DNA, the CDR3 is TGTGCCAGCAGCCCACGGGGGAGAAGTGGGACCGGGGAGCTGTTTTTT. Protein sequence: CASSPRGRSGTGELFF. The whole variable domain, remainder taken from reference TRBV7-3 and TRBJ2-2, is GAGVSQTPSNKVTEKGKYVELRCDPISGHTALYWYRQSLGQGPEFLIYFQGTGAADDSGLPNDRFFAVRPEGSVSTLKIQRTERGDSAVYLCASSPRGRSGTGELFFGEGSRLTVL.

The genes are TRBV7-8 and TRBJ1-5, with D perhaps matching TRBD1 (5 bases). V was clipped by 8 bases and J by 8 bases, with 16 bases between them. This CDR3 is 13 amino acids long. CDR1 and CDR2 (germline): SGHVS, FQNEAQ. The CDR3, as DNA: TGTGCCAGCCGCCGGGGCCCAAAGGAGCCCCAGCATTTT. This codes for CASRRGPKEPQHF.

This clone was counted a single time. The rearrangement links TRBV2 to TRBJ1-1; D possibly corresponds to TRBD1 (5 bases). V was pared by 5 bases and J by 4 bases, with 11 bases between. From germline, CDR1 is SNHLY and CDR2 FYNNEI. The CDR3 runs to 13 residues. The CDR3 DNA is TGTGCCAGCAGTTCCAGGGCCCTCACTGAAGCTTTCTTT. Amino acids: CASSSRALTEAFF. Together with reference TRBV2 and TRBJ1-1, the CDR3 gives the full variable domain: EPEVTQTPSHQVTQMGQEVILRCVPISNHLYFYWYRQILGQKVEFLVSFYNNEISEKSEIFDDQFSVERPDGSNFTLKIRSTKLEDSAMYFCASSSRALTEAFFGQGTRLTVV.

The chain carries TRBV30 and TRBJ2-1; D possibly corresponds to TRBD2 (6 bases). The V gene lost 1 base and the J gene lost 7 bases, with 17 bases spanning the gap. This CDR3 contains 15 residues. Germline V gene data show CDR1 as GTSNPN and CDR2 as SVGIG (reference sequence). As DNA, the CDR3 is TGTGCCTGGAGTGCGGGACTGTCTCAAGGGAATGAGCAGTTCTTC. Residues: CAWSAGLSQGNEQFF. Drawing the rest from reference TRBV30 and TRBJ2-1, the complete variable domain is SQTIHQWPATLVQPVGSPLSLECTVEGTSNPNLYWYRQAAGRGLQLLFYSVGIGQISSEVPQNLSASRPQDRQFILSSKKLLLSDSGFYLCAWSAGLSQGNEQFFGPGTRLTVL.

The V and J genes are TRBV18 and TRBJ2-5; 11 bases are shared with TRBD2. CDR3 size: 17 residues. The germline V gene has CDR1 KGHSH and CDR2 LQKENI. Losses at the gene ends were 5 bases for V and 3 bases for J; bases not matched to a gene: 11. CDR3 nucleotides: TGTGCCAGCTCAGGGGTCGTAGCGGGAGGGCCCGAAGAGACCCAGTACTTC. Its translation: CASSGVVAGGPEETQYF.

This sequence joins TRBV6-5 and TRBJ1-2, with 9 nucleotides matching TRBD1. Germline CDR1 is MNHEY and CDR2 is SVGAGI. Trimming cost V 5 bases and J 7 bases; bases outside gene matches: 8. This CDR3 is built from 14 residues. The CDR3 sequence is CASSRGTGSAGYTF. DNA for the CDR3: TGTGCCAGCAGTCGTGGGACAGGGAGTGCTGGCTACACCTTC.

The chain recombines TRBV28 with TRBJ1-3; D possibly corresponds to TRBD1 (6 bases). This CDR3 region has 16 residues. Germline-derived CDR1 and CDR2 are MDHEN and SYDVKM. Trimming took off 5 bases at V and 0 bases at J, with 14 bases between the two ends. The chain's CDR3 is CASSQGGLNSGNTIYF. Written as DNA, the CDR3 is TGTGCCAGCAGTCAAGGGGGACTGAACTCTGGAAACACCATATATTTT.

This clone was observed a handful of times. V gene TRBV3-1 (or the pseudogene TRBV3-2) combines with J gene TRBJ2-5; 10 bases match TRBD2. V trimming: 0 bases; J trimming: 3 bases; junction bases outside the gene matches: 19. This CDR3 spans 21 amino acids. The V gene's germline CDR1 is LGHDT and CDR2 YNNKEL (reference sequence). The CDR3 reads CASSQDLDFALAGVLKETQYF. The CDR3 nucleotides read TGTGCCAGCAGCCAAGATCTGGACTTCGCCCTAGCGGGAGTTCTCAAAGAGACCCAGTACTTC.